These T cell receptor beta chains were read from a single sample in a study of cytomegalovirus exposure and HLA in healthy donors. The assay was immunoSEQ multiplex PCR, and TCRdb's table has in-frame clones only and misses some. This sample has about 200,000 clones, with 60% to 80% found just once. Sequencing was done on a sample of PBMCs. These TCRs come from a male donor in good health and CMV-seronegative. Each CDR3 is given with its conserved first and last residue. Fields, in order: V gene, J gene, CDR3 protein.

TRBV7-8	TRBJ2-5	CASSLAGQGGRETQYF
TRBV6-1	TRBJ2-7	CASSVPGQDSYEQYF
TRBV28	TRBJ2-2	CASRLGLAARELFF
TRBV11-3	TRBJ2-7	CASSQGLGEPLEQYF
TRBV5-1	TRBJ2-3	CASSPGQVGDTQYF
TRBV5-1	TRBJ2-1	CASSLDRAHSYNEQFF
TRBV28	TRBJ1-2	CASSFGGNDNYGYTF
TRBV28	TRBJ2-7	CASTPTGSTYEQYF
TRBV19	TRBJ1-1	CASRSHTEAFF
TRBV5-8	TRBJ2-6	CASSLPGGANVLTF
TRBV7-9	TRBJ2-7	CASSLRQGEGAYEQYF
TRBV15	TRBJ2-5	CATSRARETQYF
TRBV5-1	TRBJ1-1	CASTKTGFTEAFF
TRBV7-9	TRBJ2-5	CASSKGTGRETQYF
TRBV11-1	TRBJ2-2	CASSLVAGLNTGELFF
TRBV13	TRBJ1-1	CASSLGGTGDAFF
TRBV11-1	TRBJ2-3	CASSRGGRTDTQYF
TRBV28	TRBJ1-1	CASSYRRGEAFF
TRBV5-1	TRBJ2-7	CASSWGTLSWEQYF